This is a list of T cell receptor beta chains from one sample in a study of breast tumors, draining lymph nodes, adjacent tissues. TCRdb re-called the multiplex PCR reads with MiXCR, one entry per CDR3 protein. The profile shows about 200,000 distinct CDR3 sequences, approximately 33% of them singletons. The specimen was axillary lymph node tissue. These receptors all stem from a female donor with breast cancer. Some clones in this sample may be carry-over from other donors' samples. Both conserved end residues are part of each CDR3. A D gene is named only where the DNA matches it firmly. A clone size is listed for some rows: how often the clone was seen (once, few, many), or a class if it is expanded.

TRBV14,TRBD2,TRBJ2-2,many,TGTGCCAGCAGCCAAGATATCCGAGGGAGGGGAACGAACACCGGGGAGCTGTTTTTT,CASSQDIRGRGTNTGELFF
TRBV6-2/TRBV6-3,.,TRBJ1-4,many,TGTGCCTCGGGGGATGAAAAACTGTTTTTT,CASGDEKLFF
TRBV9,TRBD2,TRBJ2-7,many,TGTGCCAGCAGCCCCCGAGAGGCGGGACTAGCGGGAGGGGGGTCCTACGAGCAGTACTTC,CASSPREAGLAGGGSYEQYF
TRBV3-1,.,TRBJ2-5,many,TGTGCCAGCAGCCAAGGTTATCTAGGGGGCCAAGAGACCCAGTACTTC,CASSQGYLGGQETQYF
TRBV2,TRBD2,TRBJ2-1,many,TGTGCCAGCAGTTATAGCGGGGACCACAATGAGCAGTTCTTC,CASSYSGDHNEQFF
TRBV6-2/TRBV6-3,.,TRBJ2-7,few,TGTGCCAGCACGTATTCATTCGGCAGGGGAGACGAGCAGTACTTC,CASTYSFGRGDEQYF
TRBV2,TRBD2,TRBJ2-5,many,TGTGCCAGCAGACGGACTAGCGGCTCCCAAGAGACCCAGTACTTC,CASRRTSGSQETQYF
TRBV6-6,.,TRBJ1-3,.,TGTGCCAGCAGTAGGAGAGGAAACACCATATATTTT,CASSRRGNTIYF
TRBV30,.,TRBJ2-7,many,TGTGCCTGGGGCGGTTCCTACGAGCAGTACTTC,CAWGGSYEQYF
TRBV15,.,TRBJ2-5,many,TGTGCCACCAGCAGGGCTGGAGCAGAGACCCAGTACTTC,CATSRAGAETQYF
TRBV9,TRBD1,TRBJ1-6,many,TGTGCCAGCAGCGTATCCCCAGGGGGTAATTCACCCCTCCACTTT,CASSVSPGGNSPLHF
TRBV5-4,.,TRBJ2-1,many,TGTGCCAGCAGCTTCCCCGGGGGTGGCTCCTACAATGAGCAGTTCTTC,CASSFPGGGSYNEQFF
TRBV7-3,.,TRBJ2-5,.,TGTGCCAGCAGCTTAAGGCCGACCGGGGGTCTTGAGACCCAGTACTTC,CASSLRPTGGLETQYF
TRBV9,.,TRBJ2-7,many,TGTGCCAGCAGCGTAGGACAGCCCATGGGGGGCGAGCAGTACTTC,CASSVGQPMGGEQYF
TRBV29-1,TRBD2,TRBJ2-3,once,TGCAGCGCGACTAGCGGGAGGGTGTTCTACAATGAGCAGTATTTT,CSATSGRVFYNEQYF
TRBV6-5,.,TRBJ2-3,many,TGTGCCAGCAGTTACTCGGACTACACAGATACGCAGTATTTT,CASSYSDYTDTQYF
TRBV5-8,.,TRBJ2-1,many,TGTGCCAGCAGCTTGAGTTCCTACAATGAGCAGTTCTTC,CASSLSSYNEQFF
TRBV20-1,.,TRBJ2-5,many,TGCAGTGCTAGAGACCGAATAGGCGGGGAGACCCAGTACTTC,CSARDRIGGETQYF
TRBV20-1,.,TRBJ2-5,.,TGCAGTGCCCGGCCTGAAGAGACCCAGTCCTTC,CSARPEETQSF
TRBV14,.,TRBJ2-5,many,TGTGCCAGCAGCCTTGGGGGGAGACAAGAGACCCAGTCCTTC,CASSLGGRQETQSF
TRBV20-1,.,TRBJ2-2,many,TGCAGTGCTACGCGCCGGTTCGGGGGAGCCACCGGGGAGCTGTTTTTT,CSATRRFGGATGELFF
TRBV7-2,.,TRBJ2-5,many,TGTGCCAGCAGCTTAGCGGCTGAGACCCAGTACTTC,CASSLAAETQYF
TRBV9,TRBD2,TRBJ2-1,many,TGTGCCAGCACTAGCGGAAACGCCTACAATGAGCAGTTCTTC,CASTSGNAYNEQFF
TRBV2,.,TRBJ1-2,.,TGTGCCAGCATGGCTGGGCTAGCGGGGAGGGGAGGCTACACCTTC,CASMAGLAGRGGYTF
TRBV9,.,TRBJ1-2,.,TGTGCCAGCAGCGGGGGGGACACCGGGGGCCCTGAACCCTACACCTTC,CASSGGDTGGPEPYTF
TRBV7-9,.,TRBJ2-1,once,TGTGCCAGCAGCTTAGCAGCCAATAGGTCGGAGTCCTACAATGAGCAGTTCTTC,CASSLAANRSESYNEQFF
TRBV24-1,.,TRBJ2-5,.,TGTGCCACCAGTGACCCCGGACAGAACCAAGAGACCCAGTACTTC,CATSDPGQNQETQYF